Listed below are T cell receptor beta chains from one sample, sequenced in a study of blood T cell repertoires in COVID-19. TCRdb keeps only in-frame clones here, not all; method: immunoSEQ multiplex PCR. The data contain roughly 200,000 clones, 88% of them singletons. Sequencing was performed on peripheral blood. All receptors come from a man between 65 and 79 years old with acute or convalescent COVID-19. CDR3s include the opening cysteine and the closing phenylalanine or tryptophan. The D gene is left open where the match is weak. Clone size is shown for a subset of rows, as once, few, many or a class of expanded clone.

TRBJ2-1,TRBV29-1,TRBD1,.,CSSGQGTYNEQFF,TGCAGCTCAGGACAGGGAACCTACAATGAGCAGTTCTTC
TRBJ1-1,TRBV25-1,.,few,CASSAGWGAFF,TGTGCCAGCAGTGCAGGGTGGGGAGCTTTCTTT
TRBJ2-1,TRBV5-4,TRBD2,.,CASSLLGLAGAGNEQFF,TGTGCCAGCAGCCTACTCGGACTAGCGGGAGCGGGGAATGAGCAGTTCTTC
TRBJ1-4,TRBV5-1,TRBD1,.,CASSSGTGREKLFF,TGCGCCAGCAGCTCAGGGACAGGGAGGGAAAAACTGTTTTTT
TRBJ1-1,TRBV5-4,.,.,CASSSPYGSTEAFF,TGTGCCAGCAGCTCCCCTTATGGGAGCACTGAAGCTTTCTTT
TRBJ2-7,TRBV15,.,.,CATSSGVGDEQYF,TGTGCCACCAGCTCAGGCGTAGGGGATGAGCAGTACTTC
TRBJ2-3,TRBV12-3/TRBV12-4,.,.,CATNSGSTDTQYF,TGTGCCACTAATTCGGGGAGCACAGATACGCAGTATTTT
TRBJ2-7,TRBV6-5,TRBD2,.,CASSYSGGSSHEQYF,TGTGCCAGCAGTTACTCCGGCGGGAGCTCCCACGAGCAGTACTTC
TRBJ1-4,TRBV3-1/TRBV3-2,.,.,CASSQDWTNEKLFF,TGTGCCAGCAGCCAGGACTGGACTAATGAAAAACTGTTTTTT
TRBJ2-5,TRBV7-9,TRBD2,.,CASSRPGLAGVETQYF,TGTGCCAGCAGCCGCCCAGGACTAGCGGGAGTAGAGACCCAGTACTTC
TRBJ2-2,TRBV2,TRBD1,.,CASRRQGYTGELFF,TGTGCCAGCAGACGACAGGGATACACCGGGGAGCTGTTTTTT
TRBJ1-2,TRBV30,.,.,CASGAGYTF,TGTGCCTCGGGGGCTGGCTACACCTTC
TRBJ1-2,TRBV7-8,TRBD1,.,CASSPRGGGVGYTF,TGTGCCAGCAGCCCCAGAGGAGGGGGCGTTGGCTACACCTTC
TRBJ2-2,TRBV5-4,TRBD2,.,CASSHAPAGDTGELFF,TGTGCCAGCAGCCATGCCCCAGCGGGGGACACCGGGGAGCTGTTTTTT
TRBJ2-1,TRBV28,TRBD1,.,CASSRNPGQGGNEQFF,TGTGCCAGCAGTCGCAATCCGGGACAGGGTGGCAATGAGCAGTTCTTC
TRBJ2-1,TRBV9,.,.,CASGTGFNEQFF,TGTGCCAGTGGAACGGGGTTCAATGAGCAGTTCTTC
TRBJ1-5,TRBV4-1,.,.,CASSQEPGGVQPQHF,TGCGCCAGCAGCCAAGAGCCCGGGGGGGTCCAGCCCCAGCATTTT
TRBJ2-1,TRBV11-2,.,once,CASSLEPSVYNEQFF,TGTGCCAGCAGCTTAGAACCGTCAGTTTACAATGAGCAGTTCTTC
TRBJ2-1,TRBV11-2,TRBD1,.,CASTNTGTGGFF,TGTGCCAGCACCAATACCGGGACAGGGGGGTTCTTC
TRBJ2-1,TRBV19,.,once,CASSNSHRDLSYNEQFF,TGTGCCAGTAGCAACTCCCACAGGGACCTCTCCTACAATGAGCAGTTCTTC
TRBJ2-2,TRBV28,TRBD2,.,CASMWAGGPTGELFF,TGTGCCAGCATGTGGGCGGGAGGGCCCACCGGGGAGCTGTTTTTT
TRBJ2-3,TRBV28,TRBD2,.,CASSPGGRTDTQYF,TGTGCCAGCAGTCCGGGAGGGCGCACAGATACGCAGTATTTT
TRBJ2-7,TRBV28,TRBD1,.,CASSLTRQGVGYEQYF,TGTGCCAGCAGCCTAACTAGACAGGGGGTAGGGTACGAGCAGTACTTC
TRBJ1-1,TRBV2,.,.,CASSGDSEAFF,TGTGCCAGCAGTGGGGACTCTGAAGCTTTCTTT
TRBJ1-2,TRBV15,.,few,CATSRDMGDYGYTF,TGTGCCACCAGCAGAGATATGGGAGACTATGGCTACACCTTC
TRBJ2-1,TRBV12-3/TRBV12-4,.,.,CASTSGSNEQFF,TGTGCCAGCACCTCGGGGAGCAATGAGCAGTTCTTC
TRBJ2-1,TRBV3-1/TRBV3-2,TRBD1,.,CASSQEKTGRSSYNEQFF,TGTGCCAGCAGCCAAGAGAAGACAGGGCGCAGCTCCTACAATGAGCAGTTCTTC
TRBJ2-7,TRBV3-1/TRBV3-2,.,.,CASSQPHPSDRLDEQYF,TGTGCCAGCAGCCAACCGCATCCTTCCGACAGGTTGGACGAGCAGTACTTC
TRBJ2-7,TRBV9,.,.,CASSVDPGRGAYEQYF,TGTGCCAGCAGCGTAGACCCAGGAAGGGGTGCCTACGAGCAGTACTTC
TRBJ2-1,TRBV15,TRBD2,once,CATSSRGGRTYNEQFF,TGTGCCACCAGCAGCCGAGGCGGGAGGACCTACAATGAGCAGTTCTTC
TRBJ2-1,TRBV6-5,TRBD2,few,CASSLVAGGPHEQFF,TGTGCCAGCAGTTTGGTAGCGGGAGGCCCCCATGAGCAGTTCTTC
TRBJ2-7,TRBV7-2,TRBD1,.,CASSPARGYEQYF,TGTGCCAGCAGCCCAGCCAGGGGGTACGAGCAGTACTTC
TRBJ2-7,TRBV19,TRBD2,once,CASSIGLAGTYEQYF,TGTGCCAGTAGTATTGGACTAGCGGGGACCTACGAGCAGTACTTC
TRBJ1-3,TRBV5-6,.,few,CASSLTADRGNTIYF,TGTGCCAGCAGCTTGACGGCAGACAGGGGAAACACCATATATTTT
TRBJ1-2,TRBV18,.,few,CASSPLGTNNYGYTF,TGTGCCAGCTCACCACTTGGGACAAACAACTATGGCTACACCTTC
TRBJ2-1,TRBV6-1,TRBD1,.,CASSEPGQGNNEQFF,TGTGCCAGCAGTGAACCGGGACAGGGAAACAATGAGCAGTTCTTC
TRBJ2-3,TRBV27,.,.,CASRLPSTDTQYF,TGTGCCAGCAGACTTCCTAGCACAGATACGCAGTATTTT